In this sample, the clone carrying this T cell receptor beta chain turned up many times. Its antigen is not identified. These data originate in a study of T cells after yellow fever vaccination. The wider study: Preparing low-cell-number fractions relied on SMART-Seq v4 Ultra Low Input. Broader study findings: Within FACS-sorted repertoires, abundant clonotypes contaminating from the bulk population could be present. The booster saw the reappearance of most primary-vaccination clones (approximately 97% CD4, 80% to 90% CD8). Relatively few clonotypes were ones that appeared in both CD4 and CD8 compartments.

This CDR3 spans 15 amino acids. Germline V gene sequence: CDR1 LGHNA, CDR2 YSLEER. Trimming stripped 4 bases from V and 0 bases from J, with 10 bases between. TCRdb passed the 5' RACE reads through MiXCR, listing each CDR3 protein once. The repertoire consists of 250,000 to 400,000 distinct CDR3 sequences, with approximately 4.3% occurring once and the leading ten covering roughly 19%. The sequence was obtained from a man aged 18 to 29 who received the YFV17D yellow fever vaccine. The chain combines TRBV4-3 with TRBJ1-3; D unresolved. The sample consisted of PBMCs, taken 15 days after the yellow fever booster vaccination. The CDR3 DNA is TGCGCCAGCAGCCTTGGGGAGAGCTCTGGAAACACCATATATTTT. Translating it yields CASSLGESSGNTIYF.